Shown below are 12 T cell receptor beta chains from a single sample sequenced in a study of T cell repertoires in cytomegalovirus infection (dated by TCRdb to between 2018 and 2021). The data were produced on an Illumina HiSeq 1500. Using fastp at Q25 and MiXCR, TCRdb reprocessed the public reads and kept productive beta chains. All rows with the same CDR3 protein become a single entry with the most common DNA and genes. For this sample the table gives about 830,000 distinct CDR3 sequences, of which around a third were detected only once. Jointly, the top ten make up approximately 13% of the sample. Their antigen targets remain unknown. The treatment or condition label here, explained by the study, means: in vitro stimulation with specific CMV peptide epitopes to enrich CMV-specific T cells. Sequencing used cultured CD8+ T cells from PBMCs, obtained from culture after CMV antigen stimulation. The source of these receptors is a human donor in good health (CMV status not recorded). Some clones in this sample may be carry-over from other donors' samples.

This clonotype was recorded a few times. This chain links TRBV19 with TRBJ1-5; D call uncertain. The germline gives CDR1 LNHDA, CDR2 SQIVND (reference sequence). V was trimmed by 5 bases and J by 6 bases, leaving 11 bases between them. This CDR3 has 13 residues. CDR3 amino acids: CASSSTPTQPQHF. CDR3 coding DNA: TGTGCCAGTAGTTCTACACCCACTCAGCCCCAGCATTTT. The entire variable domain, with the rest obtained from reference TRBV19 and TRBJ1-5, is as follows: DGGITQSPKYLFRKEGQNVTLSCEQNLNHDAMYWYRQDPGQGLRLIYYSQIVNDFQKGDIAEGYSVSREKKESFPLTVTSAQKNPTAFYLCASSSTPTQPQHFGDGTRLSIL.

This clonotype was counted many times. The chain carries TRBV6-1 and TRBJ1-6; TRBD1 is a possible D gene (5 bases). This CDR3 is built from 15 residues. Germline V gene data show CDR1 as MNHNS and CDR2 as SASEGT. V lost 6 bases and J lost 8, with 17 bases in between. CDR3 loop: CASRTGHGPDSPLHF. CDR3 nucleotides: TGTGCCAGCAGAACCGGACACGGTCCGGATTCACCCCTCCACTTT.

V gene TRBV6-2 or TRBV6-3 combines with J gene TRBJ1-2; D possibly corresponds to TRBD1 (6 bases). Trimming took off 0 bases at V and 5 bases at J, with 10 bases between the two ends. The V gene's germline CDR1 is MNHEY and CDR2 SVGEGT. The CDR3 runs 14 residues. The CDR3 DNA is TGTGCCAGCAGTTACTCGGACAGAAATTATGGCTACACCTTC. This gives the protein CASSYSDRNYGYTF.

In its sample, this clonotype was seen a few times. The V gene is TRBV20-1, the J gene TRBJ2-2; TRBD1 agrees at 9 bases. The CDR3 is made up of 15 amino acids. Germline assignment: CDR1 DFQATT and CDR2 SNEGSKA (reference sequence). The trim removed 0 bases at V and 6 bases at J, leaving 5 bases unmatched. The DNA for the CDR3 is TGCAGTGCTAGAGATCTACAGGGGGCAGCCGGGGAGCTGTTTTTT. Translation gives CSARDLQGAAGELFF.

This clonotype was seen more than once but under ten times. The V and J genes are TRBV11-1 and TRBJ1-1; D perhaps matches TRBD1 (6 bases). Trimming took 7 bases from V and 0 from J, leaving 12 bases between them. Germline values: CDR1 SGHAT, CDR2 FQDESV (reference sequence). The CDR3 loop spans 14 amino acids. This CDR3 reads CASNFQGLNTEAFF. The CDR3 bases are TGTGCCAGCAATTTCCAGGGGCTGAACACTGAAGCTTTCTTT.

The sample holds many counts of this clonotype. The V call is TRBV18, the J call TRBJ2-1, with no clear D. V lost 0 bases, J lost 5 bases, and 2 bases lay in between. CDR1 and CDR2 from the germline V gene are KGHSH and LQKENI. The CDR3 loop spans 12 amino acids. CDR3 in amino acids: CASSPPDNEQFF. In nucleotides, the CDR3 is TGTGCCAGCTCACCACCGGACAATGAGCAGTTCTTC.

The rearrangement links TRBV27 to TRBJ1-2, with unresolved D. The germline CDR1 and CDR2 sequences are MNHEY and SMNVEV (reference sequence). CDR3 length: 14 residues. Trimming took off 4 bases at V and 8 bases at J, with 17 bases between the two ends. The CDR3, as DNA: TGTGCCAGCAGTTCACACGGCCTTCTTGGGGGCTACACCTTC. As protein: CASSSHGLLGGYTF.

This clonotype was recorded many times. The chain joins TRBV7-6 to TRBJ2-3, with unresolved D. Trimming removed 2 bases from V and 6 bases from J, with 12 bases in between. CDR1 is SGHVS, CDR2 FNYEAQ, per germline. CDR3 length: 14 residues. The CDR3 nucleotides are TGTGCCAGCAGCTTATACCCAGGTGGCGATACGCAGTATTTT. As protein: CASSLYPGGDTQYF.

This clonotype was detected ten times or more. The gene calls are TRBV7-2 and TRBJ1-2; perhaps TRBD1 as D (5 bases). This CDR3 contains 16 residues. The germline CDR1 and CDR2 sequences are SGHTA and FQGNSA. V dropped 2 bases and J dropped 8 bases, with 21 bases sitting between them. CDR3 DNA sequence: TGTGCCAGCAGCTTAAGATCCCCGGGCCCGGGGCTAGGCTACACCTTC. This sequence encodes CASSLRSPGPGLGYTF.

The chain carries TRBV6-6 and TRBJ2-7, with D possibly matching TRBD2 (6 bases). Trimming removed 4 bases from V and 2 bases from J, with 18 bases in between. The germline V gene encodes CDR1 MNHNY and CDR2 SVGAGI (reference sequence). This CDR3 has 16 residues. CDR3 region: CASSFSREIGTYEQYV. The CDR3 region has the DNA TGTGCCAGCAGTTTTTCCCGGGAGATAGGGACCTACGAGCAGTACGTC.

In this sample, this clonotype turned up a few times. The V gene is TRBV13, the J gene TRBJ2-7; the D gene could be TRBD1 or TRBD2 (5 bases each). Trimming shortened V by 5 bases and J by 3 bases, and 23 bases separated the two germline ends. The CDR3 contains 17 residues. Germline CDR1 and CDR2: PRHDT and FYEKMQ (reference sequence). CDR3 in amino acids: CASSKFGAAGWYYEQYV. CDR3 coding DNA: TGTGCCAGCAGCAAATTCGGGGCTGCTGGATGGTACTACGAGCAGTACGTC.

This sequence joins TRBV6-2 or TRBV6-3 and TRBJ2-1, with 8 bases aligning to TRBD2. With 5 bases clipped from V and 6 bases from J, the junction kept 9 bases outside the gene matches. The CDR3 runs to 15 residues. Per germline, CDR1 MNHEY and CDR2 SVGEGT. CDR3 loop: CASSSPYAGGNEQFF. In DNA form, the CDR3 reads TGTGCCAGCAGTAGTCCTTATGCGGGGGGCAATGAGCAGTTCTTC.